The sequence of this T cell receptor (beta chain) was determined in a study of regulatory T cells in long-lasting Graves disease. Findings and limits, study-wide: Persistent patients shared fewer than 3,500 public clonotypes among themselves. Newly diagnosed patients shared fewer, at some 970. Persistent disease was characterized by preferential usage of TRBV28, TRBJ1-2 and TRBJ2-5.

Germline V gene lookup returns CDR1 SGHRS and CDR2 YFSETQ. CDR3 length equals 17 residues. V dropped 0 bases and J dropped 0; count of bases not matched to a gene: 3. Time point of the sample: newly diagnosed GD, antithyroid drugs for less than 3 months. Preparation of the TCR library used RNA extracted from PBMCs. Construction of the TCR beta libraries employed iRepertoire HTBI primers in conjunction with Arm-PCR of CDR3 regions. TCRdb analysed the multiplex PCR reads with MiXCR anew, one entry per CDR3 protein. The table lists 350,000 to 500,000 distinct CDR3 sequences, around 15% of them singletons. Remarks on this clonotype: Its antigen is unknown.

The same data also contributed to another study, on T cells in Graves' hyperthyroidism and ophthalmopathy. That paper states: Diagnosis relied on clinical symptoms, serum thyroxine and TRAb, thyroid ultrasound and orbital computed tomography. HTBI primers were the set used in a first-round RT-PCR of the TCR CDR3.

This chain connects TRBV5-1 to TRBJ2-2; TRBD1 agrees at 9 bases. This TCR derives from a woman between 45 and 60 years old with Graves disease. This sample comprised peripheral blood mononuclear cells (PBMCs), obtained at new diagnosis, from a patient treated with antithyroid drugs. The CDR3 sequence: CASSLEGTGTNTGELFF. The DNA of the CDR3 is TGCGCCAGCAGCTTGGAGGGGACAGGGACGAACACCGGGGAGCTGTTTTTT.